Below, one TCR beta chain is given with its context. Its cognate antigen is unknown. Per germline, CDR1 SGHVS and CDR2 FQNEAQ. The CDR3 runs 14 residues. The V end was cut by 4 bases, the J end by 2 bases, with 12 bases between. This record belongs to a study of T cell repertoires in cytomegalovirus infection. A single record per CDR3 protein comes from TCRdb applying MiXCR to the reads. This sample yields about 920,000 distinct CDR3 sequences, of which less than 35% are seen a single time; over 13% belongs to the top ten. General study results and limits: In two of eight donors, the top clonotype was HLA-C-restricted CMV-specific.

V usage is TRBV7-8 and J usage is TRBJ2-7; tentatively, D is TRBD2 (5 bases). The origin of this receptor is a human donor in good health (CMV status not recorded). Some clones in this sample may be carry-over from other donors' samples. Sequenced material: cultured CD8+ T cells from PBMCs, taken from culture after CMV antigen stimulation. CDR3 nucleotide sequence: TGTGCCAGCAGCTCCGGACCGGGAACCTACGAGCAGTACTTC. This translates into CASSSGPGTYEQYF.